This T cell receptor beta chain was profiled in a study of shared clonotypes between healthy human individuals. The data were produced by immunoSEQ multiplex PCR, yet TCRdb's version contains in-frame clones alone and is incomplete. The table records fewer than 700,000 clones, about 95% of them present only once. A remark on this clone: The sample carries other DNA sequences with the same CDR3.

CD45RO-negative, CCR7-positively selected cells formed the naive CD8 fraction, excluding terminally differentiated effector memory CD45RA+ cells. The CDR3 is made up of 12 amino acids. V lost 3 bases, J lost 7 bases, and 7 bases lay in between. In germline, CDR1 is LNHDA, CDR2 SQIVND (reference sequence). The source of this sequence is a woman in her 30s in good health. This chain uses TRBV19 with TRBJ2-1; D gene uncertain. Input material: naive CD8+ T cells sorted from blood. CDR3 sequence reads: CASSIGGNEQFF. The CDR3 nucleotides are TGTGCCAGTAGTATTGGTGGGAATGAGCAGTTCTTC.